This T cell receptor (beta chain) was captured by sequencing in a study of blood T cell repertoires in COVID-19. The CDR3 sequence is 12 residues long. Germline CDR1 reads DFQATT; CDR2 reads SNEGSKA (reference sequence). Trimming pared 3 bases from V and 4 bases from J, leaving 7 bases between. Original processing notes: For nucleated cells, counts were estimated from reference gene primer amplification. Generated by immunoSEQ multiplex PCR, the TCRdb table keeps only in-frame clones and is missing some. V, J and clone size are taken as reported in that table, and D and trimming were inferred from the DNA itself. Of under 250,000 clones in the sample, more than 65% were seen once.

The TCR comes from a woman over 75 with acute or convalescent COVID-19. The sample comprised peripheral blood. The chain is built from TRBV20-1 and TRBJ2-4; D ambiguous. In DNA, the CDR3 is TGCAGTGCTAGTGACGGGAAAAACATTCAGTACTTC. This sequence encodes CSASDGKNIQYF.